Following are 12 T cell receptor beta chains from one sample sequenced in a study of cytomegalovirus exposure and HLA in healthy donors. PCR used 60 Vbeta primers and 13 Jbeta primers. Using immunoSEQ multiplex PCR, the repertoire was profiled, and TCRdb retains in-frame clones only, with some absent. The sample consists of about 94,000 clones, around 66% of them appearing once. Sequenced input: PBMCs. Every receptor here comes from a man aged 25 to 45 in good health and CMV-seronegative.

This sequence joins TRBV25-1 and TRBJ2-7; TRBD2 matches 11 bases. The germline V gene encodes CDR1 MGHDK and CDR2 SYGVNS. J was trimmed by 3 bases and V by 4 bases; bases with no gene match: 5. CDR3 size: 15 residues. The CDR3 bases are TGTGCCAGCAGTGCCCCCGGGACTAGCGGCTACGAGCAGTACTTC. Its translation is CASSAPGTSGYEQYF.

This sequence joins TRBV4-3 and TRBJ2-3; 9 nucleotides align to TRBD2. V lost 1 base to trimming and J lost 5 bases; unmatched junction nucleotides: 7. The CDR3 covers 16 residues. Per germline, CDR1 LGHNA and CDR2 YSLEER. CDR3 loop: CASSQAAGGRGDTQYF. Written as DNA, the CDR3 is TGCGCCAGCAGCCAAGCGGCGGGGGGGCGGGGAGATACGCAGTATTTT.

V is TRBV29-1 and J is TRBJ1-2; tentative D call: TRBD1 (5 bases). V lost 4 bases, J lost 3 bases, and 12 bases lay in between. Germline V gene lookup returns CDR1 SQVTM and CDR2 ANQGSEA. This CDR3 has 13 residues. In DNA, the CDR3 is TGCAGCGTTGCGGCAGGGATGGACTATGGCTACACCTTC. This codes for CSVAAGMDYGYTF. The variable domain in full, completed from reference TRBV29-1 and TRBJ1-2, reads SAVISQKPSRDICQRGTSLTIQCQVDSQVTMMFWYRQQPGQSLTLIATANQGSEATYESGFVIDKFPISRPNLTFSTLTVSNMSPEDSSIYLCSVAAGMDYGYTFGSGTRLTVV.

The V gene is TRBV4-1, the J gene TRBJ2-5; 9 nucleotides match TRBD1. The J call is in doubt because the DNA end fits TRBJ2-7 better. This CDR3 contains 14 residues. Germline V CDR1 and CDR2: MGHRA, YSYEKL. CDR3 residues: CASSRGQGLGEQYF. CDR3 nucleotide sequence: TGCGCCAGCAGCCGGGGACAGGGTCTCGGCGAGCAGTACTTC.

This rearrangement joins TRBV6-4 to TRBJ2-7; D might be TRBD1 (6 bases). Trimming cost V 4 bases and J 7 bases, with 14 bases left between them. The CDR3 length is 13 residues. CDR1 and CDR2 (germline): MRHNA, SNTAGT. The CDR3 DNA is TGTGCCAGCAGTGTAACAGGGCGCGGAGAGCAGTACTTC. Amino acids: CASSVTGRGEQYF.

The J gene is TRBJ2-5, the V gene TRBV7-8; tentative D call: TRBD2 (5 bases). Germline V lookup: CDR1 SGHVS, CDR2 FQNEAQ. This CDR3 region has 15 residues. Trimming left V 3 bases short and J 0 bases short, with 11 bases between. CDR3 loop: CASSFSMEDQETQYF. The CDR3 bases are TGTGCCAGCAGCTTTTCTATGGAGGACCAAGAGACCCAGTACTTC.

Only a few counts were recorded for this clone. The rearrangement links TRBV6-1 to TRBJ1-5; no clear D. V lost 5 bases and J 9 bases, leaving 8 bases between the germline ends. The length of the CDR3 is 11 residues. Per germline, CDR1 MNHNS and CDR2 SASEGT. In nucleotides, the CDR3 is TGTGCCAGCAGTTACCCGGGGCCCCAGCATTTT. Encoded protein: CASSYPGPQHF.

J is TRBJ2-3 and V is TRBV7-6, with D possibly being TRBD2 (5 bases). The CDR3 is 15 amino acids. Trimming left V 1 base short and J 5 bases short, with 13 bases between. CDR1 and CDR2 (germline): SGHVS, FNYEAQ. The DNA of the CDR3 is TGTGCCAGCAGCTTAGTTTTGGGAGTTGGAGATACGCAGTATTTT. Translation: CASSLVLGVGDTQYF.

This clone was picked up a small number of times. This rearrangement joins TRBV7-9 to TRBJ2-1, with no clear D. With 6 bases removed from V and 0 bases from J, the gap between germline ends came to 12 bases. The CDR3 is made up of 15 amino acids. CDR1 and CDR2 (germline): SEHNR, FQNEAQ (reference sequence). For the CDR3, the DNA is TGTGCCAGCAGACAACTGGAGAGCTCCTACAATGAGCAGTTCTTC. Translating gives CASRQLESSYNEQFF.

This chain connects TRBV19 to TRBJ1-1, with a possible D match to TRBD1 (5 bases). The CDR3 consists of 13 residues. The V gene lost 7 bases and the J gene lost 0 bases, with 9 bases spanning the gap. Germline V gene sequence: CDR1 LNHDA, CDR2 SQIVND (reference sequence). CDR3 DNA sequence: TGTGCCAGTACCGACAGTATGAACACTGAAGCTTTCTTT. It translates to CASTDSMNTEAFF. Supplemented by reference TRBV19 and TRBJ1-1, the full variable domain reads DGGITQSPKYLFRKEGQNVTLSCEQNLNHDAMYWYRQDPGQGLRLIYYSQIVNDFQKGDIAEGYSVSREKKESFPLTVTSAQKNPTAFYLCASTDSMNTEAFFGQGTRLTVV.

This chain joins TRBV19 and TRBJ2-7; weak D call: TRBD2 (6 bases). V was trimmed by 4 bases and J by 3 bases, leaving 13 bases between them. Germline V lookup: CDR1 LNHDA, CDR2 SQIVND (reference sequence). This CDR3 has 14 amino acids. As DNA, the CDR3 is TGTGCCAGTAGTACCCCGGGACTCCGCTACGAGCAGTACTTC. Amino acid sequence: CASSTPGLRYEQYF.

This rearrangement joins TRBV4-3 to TRBJ1-1, with a possible D match to TRBD1 (6 bases). CDR1 is LGHNA, CDR2 YSLEER, per germline. Trimming took 0 bases from V and 5 from J, leaving 13 bases between them. The CDR3 sequence is 15 residues long. For the CDR3, the DNA is TGCGCCAGCAGCCAAGAACAGGGATTATATACTGAAGCTTTCTTT. This gives the protein CASSQEQGLYTEAFF.